Listed below are T cell receptor beta chains from one sample, sequenced in a study of shared clonotypes between healthy human individuals. Some clones are missing from TCRdb's copy, which holds only in-frame ones; the method was immunoSEQ multiplex PCR. The table includes 2 million to 2.5 million clones, about 92% detected once. The sample taken for sequencing was naive CD4+ T cells from PBMCs. The receptors were gathered from a man aged 18 to 29 in good health. Some clones in this sample may be carry-over from other donors' samples. CDR3s include the opening cysteine and the closing phenylalanine or tryptophan. Fields, in order: J gene, D gene, clone size, V gene, CDR3 DNA, CDR3 protein. A D gene is named only where the DNA matches it firmly. For some rows the clone size is stated as once, few or many, or as a class when expanded; others skip it.

J gene: TRBJ2-3
D gene: .
clone size: .
V gene: TRBV4-1
CDR3 DNA: TGCGCCAGCAGCCAAGAAGGGGCTCAAACGGCAGATACGCAGTATTTT
CDR3 protein: CASSQEGAQTADTQYF

J gene: TRBJ2-7
D gene: TRBD1
clone size: .
V gene: TRBV28
CDR3 DNA: TGTGCCAGCAGTTTACCCCGGGACAGGTCATTGATAGTCGAGCAGTACTTC
CDR3 protein: CASSLPRDRSLIVEQYF

J gene: TRBJ2-1
D gene: .
clone size: .
V gene: TRBV7-2
CDR3 DNA: TGTGCCAGCAGCGACTGGGATGAGCAGTTCTTC
CDR3 protein: CASSDWDEQFF

J gene: TRBJ2-4
D gene: .
clone size: once
V gene: TRBV5-6
CDR3 DNA: TGTGCCAGCAGCCGGGGCCGAGACATTCAGTACTTC
CDR3 protein: CASSRGRDIQYF

J gene: TRBJ2-7
D gene: .
clone size: .
V gene: TRBV6-5
CDR3 DNA: TGTGCCAGCAGTTACTCTTCTCTCGCTATCTCCTACGAGCAGTACTTC
CDR3 protein: CASSYSSLAISYEQYF

J gene: TRBJ1-3
D gene: .
clone size: .
V gene: TRBV2
CDR3 DNA: TGTGCCAGCACTTTCTCTGGAAACACCATATATTTT
CDR3 protein: CASTFSGNTIYF

J gene: TRBJ1-5
D gene: .
clone size: .
V gene: TRBV7-9
CDR3 DNA: TGTGCCAGCAGCTTATATCAGGGACTTAACAATCAGCCCCAGCATTTT
CDR3 protein: CASSLYQGLNNQPQHF

J gene: TRBJ2-7
D gene: .
clone size: .
V gene: TRBV9
CDR3 DNA: TGTGCCAGCAGCGTACGGGGGACATGGGACGAGCAGTACTTC
CDR3 protein: CASSVRGTWDEQYF

J gene: TRBJ2-7
D gene: .
clone size: .
V gene: TRBV28
CDR3 DNA: TGTGCCAGCAGTCCCCCTCGGACAGCGACCTCCTACGAGCAGTACTTC
CDR3 protein: CASSPPRTATSYEQYF

J gene: TRBJ2-1
D gene: TRBD1
clone size: .
V gene: TRBV5-1
CDR3 DNA: TGCGCCAGCAGCTTGATATACAATCGGCAGGGGGTTGGTGAGCAGTTCTTC
CDR3 protein: CASSLIYNRQGVGEQFF

J gene: TRBJ1-2
D gene: TRBD1
clone size: once
V gene: TRBV25-1
CDR3 DNA: TGTGCCAGCAGTAAGGGACAGGGGAATGGCTACACCTTC
CDR3 protein: CASSKGQGNGYTF

J gene: TRBJ2-5
D gene: .
clone size: once
V gene: TRBV6-6
CDR3 DNA: TGTGCCAGCAGTTACTCCCCAAGGGAGGTGGGCGGGACCCAGTACTTC
CDR3 protein: CASSYSPREVGGTQYF

J gene: TRBJ1-2
D gene: .
clone size: .
V gene: TRBV7-9
CDR3 DNA: TGTGCCAGCAGCTTCGTCGGTGGCTACACCTTC
CDR3 protein: CASSFVGGYTF

J gene: TRBJ2-2
D gene: .
clone size: once
V gene: TRBV7-2
CDR3 DNA: TGTGCCAGCAGCCTCAGACTAGGGGAGCTGTTTTTT
CDR3 protein: CASSLRLGELFF

J gene: TRBJ2-3
D gene: .
clone size: .
V gene: TRBV28
CDR3 DNA: TGTGCCAGCAGTCCCGACAGGAGGTACACAGATACGCAGTATTTT
CDR3 protein: CASSPDRRYTDTQYF

J gene: TRBJ1-2
D gene: .
clone size: .
V gene: TRBV27
CDR3 DNA: TGTGCCAGCAGTTTCTACCGAGGGGGAGGACCTTATGGCTACACCTTC
CDR3 protein: CASSFYRGGGPYGYTF

J gene: TRBJ2-2
D gene: .
clone size: .
V gene: TRBV27
CDR3 DNA: TGTGCCAGCATGCTGGGGCAGCACACCGGGGAGCTGTTTTTT
CDR3 protein: CASMLGQHTGELFF

J gene: TRBJ1-2
D gene: .
clone size: .
V gene: TRBV9
CDR3 DNA: TGTGCCAGCAGCGTAGATAGGAACTATGGCTACACCTTC
CDR3 protein: CASSVDRNYGYTF

J gene: TRBJ2-1
D gene: .
clone size: .
V gene: TRBV7-2
CDR3 DNA: TGTGCCAGCAGCCCACCCGGGACTTACAATGAGCAGTTCTTC
CDR3 protein: CASSPPGTYNEQFF

J gene: TRBJ1-5
D gene: .
clone size: few
V gene: TRBV7-2
CDR3 DNA: TGTGCCAGCAGCTTCAAAAATCAGCCCCAGCATTTT
CDR3 protein: CASSFKNQPQHF

J gene: TRBJ2-7
D gene: .
clone size: .
V gene: TRBV15
CDR3 DNA: TGTGCCACCAGCAGACCGGGGGAACAGTCGTCCGAGCAGTACTTC
CDR3 protein: CATSRPGEQSSEQYF

J gene: TRBJ2-1
D gene: .
clone size: .
V gene: TRBV5-1
CDR3 DNA: TGCGCCAGCAGCTTGGTCTTTAATAGCGGAAACAATGAGCAGTTCTTC
CDR3 protein: CASSLVFNSGNNEQFF

J gene: TRBJ1-1
D gene: .
clone size: .
V gene: TRBV30
CDR3 DNA: TGTGCCTGGAGTGTTCGGGGGTTGAACACTGAAGCTTTCTTT
CDR3 protein: CAWSVRGLNTEAFF

J gene: TRBJ1-1
D gene: .
clone size: .
V gene: TRBV7-2
CDR3 DNA: TGTGCCAGCAGCTTAGTTTCTCGGGGGGAAACTTTCTTT
CDR3 protein: CASSLVSRGETFF